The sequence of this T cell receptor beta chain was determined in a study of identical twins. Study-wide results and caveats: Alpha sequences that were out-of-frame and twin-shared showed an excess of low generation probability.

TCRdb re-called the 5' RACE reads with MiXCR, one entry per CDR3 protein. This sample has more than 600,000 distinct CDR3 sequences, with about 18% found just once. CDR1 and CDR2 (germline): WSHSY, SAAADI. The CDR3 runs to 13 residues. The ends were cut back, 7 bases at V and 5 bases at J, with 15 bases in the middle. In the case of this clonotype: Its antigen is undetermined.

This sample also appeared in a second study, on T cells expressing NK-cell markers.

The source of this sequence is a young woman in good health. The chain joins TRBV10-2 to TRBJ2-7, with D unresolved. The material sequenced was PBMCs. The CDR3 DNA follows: TGCGCCAGCAAGTCAATACGGAGTCACGAGCAGTACTTC. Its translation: CASKSIRSHEQYF.